Shown below are 32 T cell receptor beta chains from a single sample sequenced in a study of T cell responses to AZD1222 COVID-19 vaccine. This table comes from immunoSEQ multiplex PCR, and its TCRdb copy is limited to in-frame clones, with some not included. The sample gives approximately 110,000 clones, less than 90% of which show up once; about 4.7% is in the top ten. The sequences come from peripheral blood, collected on day 0 of AZD1222 vaccination. The receptors here all came from an adult in good health.

The chain joins TRBV2 to TRBJ2-1; the match to TRBD2 covers 8 bases. The germline V gene has CDR1 SNHLY and CDR2 FYNNEI. This CDR3 is built from 15 residues. After removal of 6 bases from V and 8 bases from J, the junction contained 12 bases not matched to a gene. CDR3 region: CASSGLRRGGHEQFF. In nucleotides, the CDR3 is TGTGCCAGCAGCGGCCTCCGACGGGGGGGCCATGAGCAGTTCTTC.

The J gene is TRBJ1-2, the V gene TRBV5-1; 9 bases agree with TRBD1. With 2 bases clipped from V and 8 bases from J, the junction kept 4 bases outside the gene matches. Germline lookup yields CDR1 SGHRS and CDR2 YFSETQ. The CDR3 has 13 amino acids. This chain's CDR3 is CASSLMGQGGYTF. CDR3 in DNA: TGCGCCAGCAGCTTAATGGGACAGGGAGGCTACACCTTC.

The chain combines TRBV28 with TRBJ2-7, with TRBD2 identical over 9 bases. Germline values: CDR1 MDHEN, CDR2 SYDVKM. V dropped 6 bases and J dropped 3; count of bases not matched to a gene: 9. The CDR3 is 15 residues long. The CDR3 loop is CASSPGLAEGYEQYF. CDR3 bases: TGTGCCAGCAGCCCGGGACTAGCAGAAGGCTACGAGCAGTACTTC.

This clone was seen once. This chain uses TRBV18 with TRBJ2-7; D is ambiguous. CDR1 and CDR2 from the germline V gene are KGHSH and LQKENI. The CDR3 is 14 residues long. Trimming left V 4 bases short and J 2 bases short, with 12 bases between. CDR3: CASSQRPNTYEQYF. The CDR3 DNA sequence: TGTGCCAGCTCACAGAGGCCAAACACCTACGAGCAGTACTTC.

The V call is TRBV18, the J call TRBJ2-7; 13 nucleotides line up with TRBD2. CDR1 KGHSH and CDR2 LQKENI come from the germline V gene. V lost 3 bases, J lost 0 bases, and 2 bases stayed unmatched. This CDR3 is built from 16 residues. As DNA, the CDR3 is TGTGCCAGCTCACCGGGACTAGCGGGAAGCTCCTACGAGCAGTACTTC. This sequence encodes CASSPGLAGSSYEQYF.

The chain is built from TRBV5-1 and TRBJ1-1; D ambiguous. The V end was cut by 0 bases, the J end by 0 bases, with 6 bases between. This CDR3 comprises 14 residues. CDR1 and CDR2 (germline): SGHRS, YFSETQ. Here the CDR3 DNA reads TGCGCCAGCAGCTTGGGGTCGGTGAACACTGAAGCTTTCTTT. This translates into CASSLGSVNTEAFF.

The chain carries TRBV5-1 and TRBJ1-5; D unclear. There are 15 residues in the CDR3. Trimming cost V 2 bases and J 7 bases, with 16 bases left between them. Germline V gene lookup returns CDR1 SGHRS and CDR2 YFSETQ. The CDR3: CASSFVPGTGQPQHF. DNA for the CDR3: TGCGCCAGCAGCTTCGTACCGGGAACGGGACAGCCCCAGCATTTT.

This clone was counted between two and nine times. The V call is TRBV7-2, the J call TRBJ2-3, with TRBD2 identical over 13 bases. Germline V gene sequence: CDR1 SGHTA, CDR2 FQGNSA. With 1 base clipped from V and 1 base from J, the junction kept 5 bases outside the gene matches. This CDR3 is built from 18 residues. Here the CDR3 DNA reads TGTGCCAGCAGCTTAGAACCAGGGACTAGCGGGGGCACAGATACGCAGTATTTT. Encoded protein: CASSLEPGTSGGTDTQYF.

This chain connects TRBV4-2 to TRBJ1-4; no definite D call. This CDR3 spans 17 amino acids. V gave up 0 bases and J gave up 0 bases, with 11 bases separating them. The germline gives CDR1 LGHNA, CDR2 YNFKEQ. As DNA, the CDR3 is TGTGCCAGCAGCCAAGAAACTTTGGGCGCAACTAATGAAAAACTGTTTTTT. This translates into CASSQETLGATNEKLFF.

This chain connects TRBV24-1 to TRBJ1-5; D is ambiguous. Germline V lookup: CDR1 KGHDR, CDR2 SFDVKD. There are 14 residues in the CDR3. V dropped 3 bases and J dropped 0 bases, with 5 bases sitting between them. This chain's CDR3 is CATSDGYSNQPQHF. The CDR3, as DNA: TGTGCCACCAGTGATGGGTATAGCAATCAGCCCCAGCATTTT.

The genes are TRBV30 and TRBJ2-5; possible D gene TRBD2, 5 bases. CDR1 and CDR2 (germline): GTSNPN, SVGIG (reference sequence). CDR3 length: 14 amino acids. V lost 3 bases, J lost 5 bases, and 16 bases lay in between. As DNA, the CDR3 is TGTGCCTGGAGCCGCCTAGCAGTCGGGGAGACCCAGTACTTC. Its protein product is CAWSRLAVGETQYF. Looking up the rest from reference TRBV30 and TRBJ2-5 gives the full variable domain: SQTIHQWPATLVQPVGSPLSLECTVEGTSNPNLYWYRQAAGRGLQLLFYSVGIGQISSEVPQNLSASRPQDRQFILSSKKLLLSDSGFYLCAWSRLAVGETQYFGPGTRLLVL.

The gene calls are TRBV6-2 or TRBV6-3 and TRBJ1-5; D perhaps matches TRBD1 (6 bases). Trimming cost V 0 bases and J 4 bases, with 10 bases left between them. This CDR3 comprises 15 residues. Germline values: CDR1 MNHEY, CDR2 SVGEGT. The CDR3 loop is CASSYSGRGNQPQHF. In DNA, the CDR3 is TGTGCCAGCAGTTACTCGGGCAGGGGTAATCAGCCCCAGCATTTT.

Worth noting for this clone: Other DNA sequences in the sample encode the same CDR3. The chain recombines TRBV27 with TRBJ2-1; TRBD2 aligns across 10 bases. Trimming at V came to 4 bases and at J to 7 bases, leaving 10 bases not matched to a gene. Germline V gives CDR1 MNHEY, CDR2 SMNVEV (reference sequence). This CDR3 comprises 16 residues. DNA for the CDR3: TGTGCCAGCAGTTCCCTCAGCGGGAGGGTGGGTAATGAGCAGTTCTTC. Translated: CASSSLSGRVGNEQFF.

The count of this clone is one. This chain uses TRBV6-5 with TRBJ2-4; TRBD2 aligns across 11 bases. This CDR3 is built from 15 residues. The trim removed 6 bases at V and 7 bases at J, leaving 8 bases unmatched. Germline V gene lookup returns CDR1 MNHEY and CDR2 SVGAGI. CDR3 in amino acids: CASSIAGGLLNIQYF. DNA of the CDR3: TGTGCCAGCAGCATAGCGGGGGGGCTCCTCAACATTCAGTACTTC.

The chain combines TRBV5-1 with TRBJ2-5, with 8 bases fitting TRBD1. Unmatched junction bases numbered 4, after V lost 4 bases and J lost 5 bases. The CDR3 covers 13 residues. Germline V gives CDR1 SGHRS, CDR2 YFSETQ. As DNA, the CDR3 is TGCGCCAGCAGCCAACAGGGGGAGGAGACCCAGTACTTC. Residues: CASSQQGEETQYF.

The chain recombines TRBV5-1 with TRBJ1-5, with TRBD1 matching 9 bases. This CDR3 is built from 15 residues. The V gene end was trimmed by 0 bases and the J gene end by 6 bases; junction bases not matched to a gene: 4. Germline-derived CDR1 and CDR2 are SGHRS and YFSETQ. The CDR3 here is CASSLDTGGSQPQHF. The DNA for the CDR3 is TGCGCCAGCAGCTTGGATACAGGGGGCAGTCAGCCCCAGCATTTT.

This clone was detected only a few times. Within the sample, other DNA sequences also encode this same CDR3. The chain combines TRBV28 with TRBJ1-4; D gene uncertain. Germline loops: CDR1 MDHEN, CDR2 SYDVKM. The CDR3 spans 14 residues. The V end was cut by 7 bases, the J end by 0 bases, with 9 bases between. The CDR3 nucleotides read TGTGCCAGCACTTCCGGGACAACTAATGAAAAACTGTTTTTT. Translated, it gives CASTSGTTNEKLFF.

The genes are TRBV15 and TRBJ1-2; D ambiguous. The V gene lost 0 bases and the J gene lost 2 bases, with 16 bases spanning the gap. This CDR3 is built from 17 residues. Germline loops: CDR1 LNHNV, CDR2 YYDKDF (reference sequence). The CDR3 reads CATSREKVLEPNYGYTF. In DNA, the CDR3 is TGTGCCACCAGCAGAGAAAAGGTTTTGGAGCCGAACTATGGCTACACCTTC.

This clone was seen a handful of times. This chain links TRBV5-8 with TRBJ2-1, with unresolved D. Germline V gene lookup returns CDR1 SGHTS and CDR2 YDEGEE. The CDR3 contains 11 residues. V lost 4 bases and J 7 bases, leaving 6 bases between the germline ends. CDR3 sequence (DNA): TGTGCCAGCAGCCGGTTTAATGAGCAGTTCTTC. Translating it yields CASSRFNEQFF.

The V and J genes are TRBV9 and TRBJ2-1; 9 nucleotides line up with TRBD1. There are 15 residues in the CDR3. Germline CDR1 reads SGDLS; CDR2 reads YYNGEE. With V trimmed by 3 bases and J by 10 bases, 11 bases remained unmatched. The CDR3 DNA follows: TGTGCCAGCAGCGGGTCCCAGACAGGGGGAGGGGAGCAGTTCTTC. Its protein is CASSGSQTGGGEQFF.

For the CDR3, the DNA is TGTGCCAGCAGAAAGACTAGCGGGATCTCTGGGGCCAACGTCCTGACTTTC. The encoded protein is CASRKTSGISGANVLTF. The rearrangement joins TRBV28 to TRBJ2-6, with 11 positions matching TRBD2. The germline V gene has CDR1 MDHEN and CDR2 SYDVKM. The CDR3 length is 17 residues. Trimming removed 6 bases from V and 0 bases from J; junction bases left unmatched: 4.

The chain is built from TRBV28 and TRBJ2-6, with TRBD1 matching over 8 bases. Germline V gene lookup returns CDR1 MDHEN and CDR2 SYDVKM. V lost 3 bases to trimming and J lost 3 bases; unmatched junction nucleotides: 10. The CDR3 is 18 residues long. CDR3 in amino acids: CASSFSDRDIIGANVLTF. In DNA, the CDR3 is TGTGCCAGCAGTTTCTCGGACAGGGACATAATTGGGGCCAACGTCCTGACTTTC.

This clone has only one observation. The J gene is TRBJ1-1, the V gene TRBV6-5, with TRBD1 as a possible D gene (6 bases). V was shortened by 10 bases and J by 1 base, with 10 bases between the two germline ends. Germline V lookup: CDR1 MNHEY, CDR2 SVGAGI. This CDR3 is built from 12 residues. The CDR3 loop is CATTGWNTEAFF. DNA of the CDR3: TGTGCCACCACAGGGTGGAACACTGAAGCTTTCTTT.

The rearrangement uses TRBV4-1 and TRBJ1-2; TRBD1 aligns across 7 bases. CDR3 length: 18 residues. V lost 1 base, J lost 0 bases, and 11 bases stayed unmatched. Per germline, CDR1 MGHRA and CDR2 YSYEKL. CDR3 DNA: TGCGCCAGCAGCCAAGGTCTTTTGAGGGGGCGGGCTAACTATGGCTACACCTTC. Protein sequence: CASSQGLLRGRANYGYTF.

On this clone itself: The germline gene is not matched at one end of the junction; a read error may be the cause. The chain uses TRBV27 and TRBJ2-3; the match to TRBD2 covers 11 bases. CDR1 and CDR2 from the germline V gene are MNHEY and SMNVEV (reference sequence). The CDR3 consists of 15 residues. The CDR3 spells CVSRSLAGGADTQYF. CDR3 DNA: TGTGTCAGCAGATCTCTAGCGGGGGGCGCAGATACGCAGTATTTT.

The genes are TRBV4-1 and TRBJ2-5; 14 positions agree with TRBD2. J was trimmed by 5 bases and V by 1 base; bases with no gene match: 3. The CDR3 totals 16 residues. Germline-derived CDR1 and CDR2 are MGHRA and YSYEKL. The CDR3 nucleotides are TGCGCCAGCAGCCAAGTATGGACTAGCGGGGGGGAGACCCAGTACTTC. This gives the protein CASSQVWTSGGETQYF.

The chain is built from TRBV7-3 and TRBJ2-7, with 7 bases that match TRBD1. Germline CDR1 is SGHTA and CDR2 is FQGTGA. The CDR3 extends over 16 amino acids. V was clipped by 5 bases and J by 6 bases; unmatched bases: 16. CDR3: CASSPGPRQGASEQYF. CDR3 nucleotides: TGTGCCAGCAGCCCAGGACCGAGACAGGGCGCCTCCGAGCAGTACTTC. The full variable domain, completed using reference TRBV7-3 and TRBJ2-7, is GAGVSQTPSNKVTEKGKYVELRCDPISGHTALYWYRQSLGQGPEFLIYFQGTGAADDSGLPNDRFFAVRPEGSVSTLKIQRTERGDSAVYLCASSPGPRQGASEQYFGPGTRLTVT.

Here the CDR3 DNA reads TGTGCCAGTAGGCCCGTTGGCCGGACCCACGCCGGCACAGATACGCAGTATTTT. This codes for CASRPVGRTHAGTDTQYF. The chain recombines TRBV19 with TRBJ2-3; D gene ambiguous. CDR1 and CDR2 (germline): LNHDA, SQIVND (reference sequence). Trimming took 6 bases from V and 1 from J, leaving 23 bases between them. The CDR3 contains 18 residues.

The CDR3 sequence is CASSLGQGGGQPQHF. For the CDR3, the DNA is TGTGCCAGCAGCCTTGGACAGGGAGGAGGTCAGCCCCAGCATTTT. The chain is built from TRBV3-1 (or the pseudogene TRBV3-2) and TRBJ1-5; 8 bases fit TRBD1. The CDR3 has 15 amino acids. Looked up from germline, CDR1 is LGHDT and CDR2 is YNNKEL (reference sequence). V gave up 4 bases and J gave up 6 bases; unmatched junction bases: 8.

The chain uses TRBV11-3 and TRBJ2-3, with 8 positions matching TRBD1. The trim removed 7 bases at V and 6 bases at J, leaving 9 bases unmatched. Germline CDR1 reads SGHNT; CDR2 reads YENEEA. The CDR3 has 14 residues. CDR3 amino acids: CASTEDREVDTQYF. CDR3 coding DNA: TGTGCCAGCACCGAGGACAGGGAGGTCGATACGCAGTATTTT.

The chain couples TRBV11-2 to TRBJ1-4, with D uncertain. Germline values: CDR1 SGHAT, CDR2 FQNNGV. V was trimmed by 0 bases and J by 11 bases, leaving 13 bases between them. This CDR3 region has 14 residues. The CDR3 nucleotides read TGTGCCAGCAGCTTAGATCCCGGGGTCTCGAAACTGTTTTTT. Translating gives CASSLDPGVSKLFF.

The J gene is TRBJ2-2, the V gene TRBV7-9; TRBD2 is a possible D gene (7 bases). The V gene lost 3 bases and the J gene lost 3 bases, with 17 bases spanning the gap. This CDR3 contains 17 residues. The germline CDR1 and CDR2 sequences are SEHNR and FQNEAQ (reference sequence). CDR3 region: CASSFPGGGGHTGELFF. The DNA for the CDR3 is TGTGCCAGCAGCTTCCCCGGGGGAGGGGGACACACCGGGGAGCTGTTTTTT.